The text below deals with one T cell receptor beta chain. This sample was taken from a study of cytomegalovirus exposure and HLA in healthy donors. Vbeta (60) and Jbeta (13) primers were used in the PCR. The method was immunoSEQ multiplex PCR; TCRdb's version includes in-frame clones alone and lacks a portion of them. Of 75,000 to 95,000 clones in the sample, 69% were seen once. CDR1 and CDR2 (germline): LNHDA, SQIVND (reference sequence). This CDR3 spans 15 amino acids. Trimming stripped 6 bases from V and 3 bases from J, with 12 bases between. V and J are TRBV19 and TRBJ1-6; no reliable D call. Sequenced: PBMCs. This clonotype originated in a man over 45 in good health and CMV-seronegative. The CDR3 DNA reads TGTGCCAGTAGCCTAGGATCCCTCTATAATTCACCCCTCCACTTT. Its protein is CASSLGSLYNSPLHF. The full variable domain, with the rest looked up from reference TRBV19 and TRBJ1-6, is DGGITQSPKYLFRKEGQNVTLSCEQNLNHDAMYWYRQDPGQGLRLIYYSQIVNDFQKGDIAEGYSVSREKKESFPLTVTSAQKNPTAFYLCASSLGSLYNSPLHFGNGTRLTVT.